Below, one TCR beta chain is given with its context. The data stem from a study of identical twins. The CDR3 has 14 residues. Germline V lookup: CDR1 SGHRS, CDR2 YFSETQ. The ends were cut back, 0 bases at V and 8 bases at J, with 12 bases in the middle. A universal primer site came from template switching; cDNA carried unique molecular identifiers. TCRdb re-called the 5' RACE reads with MiXCR, one entry per CDR3 protein. The data hold hundreds of thousands of distinct CDR3 sequences, with over 20% observed a single time. These data also formed part of another study, on T cells expressing NK-cell markers. From that study: The sequencing cohort of eight donors included seven HCMV-seropositive individuals and one seronegative individual. In roughly 6 donors, dominant CD3+CD56+NKG2C+ clones formed about 1.0-7.0% of CD8+ cells.

The sequenced sample was PBMCs. The clonotype comes from a woman aged 18-30 years in good health. This rearrangement joins TRBV5-1 to TRBJ2-1, with unresolved D. As DNA, the CDR3 is TGCGCCAGCAGCTTGGATGCACCCCTTGATGAGCAGTTCTTC. Protein sequence: CASSLDAPLDEQFF.